The clone carrying this T cell receptor beta chain was counted between two and nine times. This sample was taken from a study of CD8 T cells in Susac syndrome. Trimming cost V 2 bases and J 6 bases, with 6 bases left between them. In germline, CDR1 is DFQATT, CDR2 SNEGSKA (reference sequence). The CDR3 loop spans 11 amino acids. Treatment-naive patients with stable or active relapsing-remitting disease were the multiple sclerosis controls. Negative isolation yielded CD8+ and CD4+ T cells; FACS enriched TEMRA cells. RNA in amounts of roughly 0.5 to 1 ug was reverse transcribed with random hexamers. Amplification of TCR beta CDR3 across 54 Vbeta and 13 Jbeta was performed with immunoSEQ multiplex PCR. Using its own MiXCR run on the immunoSEQ multiplex PCR reads, TCRdb lists one record per CDR3 protein. The sample lists just over 150,000 distinct CDR3 sequences, over 95% occurring once.

The sample taken for sequencing was CD8+ T cells from PBMCs. The clonotype was recovered from a human donor with multiple sclerosis. This sequence joins TRBV20-1 and TRBJ2-3; D is unclear. CDR3 loop: CSARFADTQYF. The CDR3, as DNA: TGCAGTGCTAGATTCGCGGATACGCAGTATTTT.